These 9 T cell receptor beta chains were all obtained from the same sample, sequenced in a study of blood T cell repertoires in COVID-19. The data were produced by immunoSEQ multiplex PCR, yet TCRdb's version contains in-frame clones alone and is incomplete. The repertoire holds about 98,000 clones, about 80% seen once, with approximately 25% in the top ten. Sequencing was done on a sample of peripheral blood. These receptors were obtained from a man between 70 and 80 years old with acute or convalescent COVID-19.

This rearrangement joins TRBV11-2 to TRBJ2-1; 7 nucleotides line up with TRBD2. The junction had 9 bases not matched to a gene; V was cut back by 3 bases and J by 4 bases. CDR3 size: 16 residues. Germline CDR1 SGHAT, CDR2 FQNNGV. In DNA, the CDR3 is TGTGCCAGCAGCTTCCTGGGCGGGAGAACGTACAATGAGCAGTTCTTC. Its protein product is CASSFLGGRTYNEQFF.

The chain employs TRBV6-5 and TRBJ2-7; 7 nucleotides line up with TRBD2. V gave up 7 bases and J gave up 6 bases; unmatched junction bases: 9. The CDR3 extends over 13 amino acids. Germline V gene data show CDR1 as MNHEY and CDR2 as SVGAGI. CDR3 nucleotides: TGTGCCAGCATCAGGACTAGATCGGGCGAGCAGTACTTC. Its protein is CASIRTRSGEQYF.

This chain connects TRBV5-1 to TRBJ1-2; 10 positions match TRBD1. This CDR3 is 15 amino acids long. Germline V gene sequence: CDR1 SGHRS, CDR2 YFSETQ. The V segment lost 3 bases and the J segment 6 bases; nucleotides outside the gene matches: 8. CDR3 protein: CASSSNAGTGDGYTF. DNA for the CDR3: TGCGCCAGCAGCTCTAACGCCGGGACAGGGGATGGCTACACCTTC.

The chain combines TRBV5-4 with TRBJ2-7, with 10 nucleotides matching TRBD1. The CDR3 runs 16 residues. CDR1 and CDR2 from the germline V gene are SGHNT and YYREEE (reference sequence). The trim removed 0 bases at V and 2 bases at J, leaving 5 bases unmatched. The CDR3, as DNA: TGTGCCAGCAGCTTGGGGGACAGGGGCGTTGCCTACGAGCAGTACTTC. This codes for CASSLGDRGVAYEQYF.

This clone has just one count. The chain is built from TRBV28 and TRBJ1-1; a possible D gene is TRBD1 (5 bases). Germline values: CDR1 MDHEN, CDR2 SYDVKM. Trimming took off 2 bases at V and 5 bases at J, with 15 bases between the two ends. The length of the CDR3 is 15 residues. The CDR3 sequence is CASSLGDFRGTEAFF. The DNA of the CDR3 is TGTGCCAGCAGTTTAGGGGACTTTAGGGGTACTGAAGCTTTCTTT.

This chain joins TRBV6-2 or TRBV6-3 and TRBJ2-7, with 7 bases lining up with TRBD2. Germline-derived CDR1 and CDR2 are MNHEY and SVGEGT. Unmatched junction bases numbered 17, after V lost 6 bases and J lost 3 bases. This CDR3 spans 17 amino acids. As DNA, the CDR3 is TGTGCCAGCAGCCCTCGCGGGAGTAGCTCAGTGGACTACGAGCAGTACTTC. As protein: CASSPRGSSSVDYEQYF.

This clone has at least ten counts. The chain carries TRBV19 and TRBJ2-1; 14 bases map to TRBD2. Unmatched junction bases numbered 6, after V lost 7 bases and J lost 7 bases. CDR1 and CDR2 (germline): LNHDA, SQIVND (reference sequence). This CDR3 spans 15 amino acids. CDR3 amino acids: CASTRLAGGGNEQFF. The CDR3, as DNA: TGTGCCAGTACCAGACTAGCGGGAGGGGGTAATGAGCAGTTCTTC.

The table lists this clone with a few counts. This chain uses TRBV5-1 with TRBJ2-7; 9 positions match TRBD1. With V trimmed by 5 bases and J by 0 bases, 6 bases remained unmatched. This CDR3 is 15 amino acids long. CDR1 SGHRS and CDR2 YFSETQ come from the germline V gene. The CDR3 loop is CASSPGTGISYEQYF. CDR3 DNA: TGCGCCAGCAGTCCTGGGACAGGGATCTCCTACGAGCAGTACTTC.

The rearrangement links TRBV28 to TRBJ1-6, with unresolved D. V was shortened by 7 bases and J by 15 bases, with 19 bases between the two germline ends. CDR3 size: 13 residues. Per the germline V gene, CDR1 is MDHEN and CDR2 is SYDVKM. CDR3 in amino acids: CASTLPGGNDLHF. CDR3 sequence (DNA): TGTGCCAGCACCCTGCCGGGTGGTAACGACCTCCACTTT.